The 14 T cell receptor beta chains below were found in one sample sequenced in a study of T cells after posttransplantation cyclophosphamide (dated by TCRdb to about 2016). Library preparation employed the immunoSEQ multiplex PCR assay. As stored in TCRdb, this immuneACCESS dataset retains in-frame rearrangements with V and J assigned. A fraction of the clones does not appear; measured against another copy, unresolved V genes explain less than half of the discrepancy, and the remainder lacks a known reason. A total of about 20,000 clones appear in this sample, 65% to 75% of them only once. The ten largest clones capture roughly a quarter of the sample. What the treatment or condition label conveys for this sample: high-dose cyclophosphamide on days +3 and +4 as single-agent GVHD prophylaxis. PTCy patients received busulfan and fludarabine conditioning, a related or unrelated marrow graft, and cyclophosphamide on days +3 and +4.

Sequenced material: PBMCs, taken after an allogeneic stem cell transplant with post-transplant cyclophosphamide. These receptors came from a male patient in his 30s who received an allogeneic stem cell transplant from a related donor, was CMV-positive, and had acute GVHD only. In patients who had a transplant, some T cells may come from the graft donor.

This clone was picked up many times. The junction departs from germline at one end; a sequencing error may be responsible. V usage is TRBV4-2 and J usage is TRBJ2-2; D gene unclear. CDR1 is LGHNA, CDR2 YNFKEQ, per germline. The CDR3 has 13 residues. Here the CDR3 reads CASSPMAAGELFF. DNA of the CDR3: TGTGCCAGTAGCCCAATGGCGGCCGGGGAGCTGTTTTTT.

The gene calls are TRBV7-6 and TRBJ2-1; 11 nucleotides match TRBD1. Germline-derived CDR1 and CDR2 are SGHVS and FNYEAQ. CDR3 length equals 15 residues. Losses at the gene ends were 7 bases for V and 7 bases for J; bases not matched to a gene: 9. The CDR3 spells CASNAGTGGMNEQFF. The CDR3 region has the DNA TGTGCCAGCAACGCCGGGACAGGGGGTATGAATGAGCAGTTCTTC.

This chain connects TRBV27 to TRBJ1-4, with no clear D. The CDR3 spans 15 residues. Looked up from germline, CDR1 is MNHEY and CDR2 is SMNVEV (reference sequence). Trimming left V 6 bases short and J 0 bases short, with 11 bases between. The CDR3 loop is CASSPLTATNEKLFF. CDR3 sequence (DNA): TGTGCCAGCAGCCCCTTAACGGCAACTAATGAAAAACTGTTTTTT.

The chain carries TRBV5-1 and TRBJ1-2; 11 bases are a match to TRBD1. Germline trimming cut 0 bases from V and 6 bases from J; bases unmatched to any gene: 4. The CDR3 is 15 amino acids. Germline values: CDR1 SGHRS, CDR2 YFSETQ. The CDR3 protein is CASSLAGQGADGYTF. The CDR3 bases are TGCGCCAGCAGCTTGGCTGGACAGGGGGCTGATGGCTACACCTTC.

The chain couples TRBV5-1 to TRBJ1-1, with D perhaps matching TRBD1 (5 bases). V was pared by 4 bases and J by 7 bases, with 14 bases between. This CDR3 is 13 amino acids long. Looked up from germline, CDR1 is SGHRS and CDR2 is YFSETQ. CDR3 sequence: CASSAGGPSEAFF. As DNA, the CDR3 is TGCGCCAGCAGCGCGGGGGGACCGAGTGAAGCTTTCTTT.

The CDR3 loop is CASSYDRFSSGNTIYF. The CDR3 bases are TGTGCCAGCAGCTACGACAGGTTTTCCTCTGGAAACACCATATATTTT. This chain uses TRBV28 with TRBJ1-3, with D possibly being TRBD1 (6 bases). The CDR3 is 16 residues long. Looked up from germline, CDR1 is MDHEN and CDR2 is SYDVKM. V was trimmed by 6 bases and J by 0 bases, leaving 15 bases between them.

The chain carries TRBV19 and TRBJ2-7; the match to TRBD1 covers 7 bases. Germline V CDR1 and CDR2: LNHDA, SQIVND (reference sequence). CDR3 length equals 14 residues. Unmatched junction bases numbered 5, after V lost 3 bases and J lost 3 bases. CDR3 sequence: CASSMGRQGYEQYF. Here the CDR3 DNA reads TGTGCCAGTAGTATGGGCCGACAGGGCTACGAGCAGTACTTC.

The chain is built from TRBV5-1 and TRBJ1-4, with unresolved D. Germline V CDR1 and CDR2: SGHRS, YFSETQ. The length of the CDR3 is 14 residues. V was pared by 0 bases and J by 5 bases, with 8 bases between. CDR3 bases: TGCGCCAGCAGCTTGGAGACAAAGAATGAAAAACTGTTTTTT. Translating gives CASSLETKNEKLFF.

Of note for this clone: Relative to the germline gene, one junction end is altered; a read error may explain this. The chain carries TRBV27 and TRBJ2-5; perhaps TRBD1 as D (5 bases). The germline V gene has CDR1 MNHEY and CDR2 SMNVEV (reference sequence). The CDR3 is made up of 11 amino acids. DNA of the CDR3: TGTGCCAGCGGTTTCGGACACCCCCAGTACTTC. Its protein product is CASGFGHPQYF.

The chain has TRBV2 and TRBJ2-1; 8 bases match TRBD1. Unmatched junction bases numbered 11, after V lost 6 bases and J lost 4 bases. The germline V gene has CDR1 SNHLY and CDR2 FYNNEI. The CDR3 has 16 residues. In nucleotides, the CDR3 is TGTGCCAGCAGCACGCGGCGGGACAGGTTTTACAATGAGCAGTTCTTC. Amino acids: CASSTRRDRFYNEQFF.

This rearrangement joins TRBV10-1 to TRBJ2-6; D remains ambiguous. The germline gives CDR1 WNHNN, CDR2 SYGVQD (reference sequence). The CDR3 runs to 18 residues. The V end lost 1 base, the J end lost 0 bases, and 13 bases lay between the germline ends. CDR3 coding DNA: TGCGCCAGCAGTGAGTTTCGGCAGGCGTCCTCTGGGGCCAACGTCCTGACTTTC. This encodes CASSEFRQASSGANVLTF.

This clone was observed once. This chain joins TRBV5-1 and TRBJ2-7, with 12 bases identical to TRBD2. Trimming took 3 bases from V and 2 from J; bases not matched to a gene: 3. The CDR3 has 15 residues. CDR1 is SGHRS and CDR2 is YFSETQ in the germline V gene. The CDR3 here is CASSYLAGGTYEQYF. Written as DNA, the CDR3 is TGCGCCAGCAGCTACCTAGCGGGGGGGACCTACGAGCAGTACTTC. Full variable domain (remainder filled in from reference TRBV5-1 and TRBJ2-7): KAGVTQTPRYLIKTRGQQVTLSCSPISGHRSVSWYQQTPGQGLQFLFEYFSETQRNKGNFPGRFSGRQFSNSRSEMNVSTLELGDSALYLCASSYLAGGTYEQYFGPGTRLTVT.

The chain joins TRBV10-3 to TRBJ1-6; D uncertain. Germline V gives CDR1 ENHRY, CDR2 SYGVKD. V lost 8 bases and J 7 bases, leaving 9 bases between the germline ends. The CDR3 totals 12 residues. Here the CDR3 reads CAIGRRNSPLHF. As DNA, the CDR3 is TGTGCCATCGGGCGGAGGAATTCACCCCTCCACTTT.

The chain uses TRBV5-6 and TRBJ2-7, with 7 bases identical to TRBD2. The CDR3 runs 16 residues. Trimming cost V 2 bases and J 0 bases; bases outside gene matches: 8. CDR1 SGHDT and CDR2 YYEEEE come from the germline V gene. CDR3 sequence: CASSFLGGRSSYEQYF. CDR3 DNA sequence: TGTGCCAGCAGCTTCTTGGGGGGGAGGAGCTCCTACGAGCAGTACTTC.